The 10 T cell receptor beta chains reported below all come from one sample, sequenced in a study of T cell changes during pregnancy in multiple sclerosis. Data came from immunoSEQ multiplex PCR; TCRdb stores just in-frame clones and leaves some out. The sample includes tens of thousands of clones, around 94% of them seen just once. Sample: peripheral blood, taken before pregnancy. Receptors were obtained from a female donor with multiple sclerosis, enrolled in a pregnancy study.

The chain combines TRBV29-1 with TRBJ1-5; D possibly corresponds to TRBD1 (6 bases). There are 14 residues in the CDR3. V shed 4 bases and J shed 0 bases, with 10 bases lying between them. Germline V gene lookup returns CDR1 SQVTM and CDR2 ANQGSEA. CDR3 sequence: CSVGTDYSNQPQHF. The CDR3 DNA follows: TGCAGCGTTGGGACAGATTATAGCAATCAGCCCCAGCATTTT.

The chain joins TRBV7-6 to TRBJ2-1; possible D gene TRBD2, 6 bases. Trimming pared 1 base from V and 7 bases from J, leaving 11 bases between. The length of the CDR3 is 14 residues. Germline V gene data show CDR1 as SGHVS and CDR2 as FNYEAQ. As DNA, the CDR3 is TGTGCCAGCAGCTTAGGCGGGAACAGAAATGAGCAGTTCTTC. It is translated as CASSLGGNRNEQFF.

The chain joins TRBV7-3 to TRBJ2-6; D is ambiguous. Germline CDR1 is SGHTA and CDR2 is FQGTGA. The germline V and J ends were trimmed by 1 base and 4 bases, with 11 bases remaining between them. The CDR3 contains 16 residues. CDR3 nucleotide sequence: TGTGCCAGCAGCTTAAATCAGGCCTTGGGGGCCAACGTCCTGACTTTC. Translation gives CASSLNQALGANVLTF. The full variable domain, with the rest looked up from reference TRBV7-3 and TRBJ2-6, is GAGVSQTPSNKVTEKGKYVELRCDPISGHTALYWYRQSLGQGPEFLIYFQGTGAADDSGLPNDRFFAVRPEGSVSTLKIQRTERGDSAVYLCASSLNQALGANVLTFGAGSRLTVL.

The rearrangement uses TRBV5-8 and TRBJ1-5; TRBD1 aligns across 9 bases. With V trimmed by 2 bases and J by 0 bases, 6 bases remained unmatched. Germline CDR1 SGHTS, CDR2 YDEGEE. The length of the CDR3 is 17 residues. The CDR3 DNA sequence: TGTGCCAGCAGCTTATACAGGGGGCCCGGTAGCAATCAGCCCCAGCATTTT. This codes for CASSLYRGPGSNQPQHF.

The rearrangement uses TRBV19 and TRBJ2-1; a weak D match, TRBD1 (6 bases). The CDR3 is 15 amino acids. Deletions cut 3 bases from V and 0 bases from J, with 9 bases between. Germline V gene lookup returns CDR1 LNHDA and CDR2 SQIVND (reference sequence). The CDR3 DNA follows: TGTGCCAGTAGTATTGGACAGCACTCCTACAATGAGCAGTTCTTC. Its protein is CASSIGQHSYNEQFF.

This clone occurred once. This rearrangement joins TRBV5-1 to TRBJ2-4; no reliable D call. Trimming stripped 0 bases from V and 7 bases from J, with 8 bases between. Germline V CDR1 and CDR2: SGHRS, YFSETQ. The CDR3 totals 13 residues. CDR3 sequence: CASSLDGPNIQYF. The CDR3 DNA is TGCGCCAGCAGCTTGGATGGCCCGAACATTCAGTACTTC.

V is TRBV27 and J is TRBJ1-3, with TRBD1 identical over 7 bases. V shed 6 bases, J shed 1 base, and the junction held 21 bases outside the gene matches. Germline assignment: CDR1 MNHEY and CDR2 SMNVEV (reference sequence). This CDR3 contains 20 residues. In DNA, the CDR3 is TGTGCCAGCAGACCACTCTCCAGGGACAGCTGGGCCGAATCTGGAAACACCATATATTTT. It is translated as CASRPLSRDSWAESGNTIYF.

V is TRBV2 and J is TRBJ1-1, with a possible D match to TRBD1 (6 bases). Between the trimmed V and J ends, which lost 6 bases and 7 bases, there was a span of 27 bases. This CDR3 spans 17 amino acids. Looked up from germline, CDR1 is SNHLY and CDR2 is FYNNEI. This CDR3 reads CASRTGDRDIGALEAFF. CDR3 bases: TGTGCCAGCAGGACTGGGGACCGGGACATTGGGGCCCTTGAAGCTTTCTTT.

This clone was counted a few times. The chain combines TRBV28 with TRBJ1-1; perhaps TRBD1 as D (5 bases). Germline V gene data show CDR1 as MDHEN and CDR2 as SYDVKM. V was clipped by 2 bases and J by 6 bases, with 13 bases between them. CDR3 length equals 14 residues. CDR3 sequence: CASSLTRDLAEAFF. The DNA of the CDR3 is TGTGCCAGCAGTTTAACCAGGGATTTGGCTGAAGCTTTCTTT.

This clone has more than one count but fewer than ten. The V call is TRBV5-4, the J call TRBJ2-1; 9 nucleotides match TRBD2. CDR1 and CDR2 (germline): SGHNT, YYREEE (reference sequence). This CDR3 has 16 residues. The V gene end was trimmed by 4 bases and the J gene end by 5 bases; junction bases not matched to a gene: 10. CDR3 sequence: CASSQLTSGLDNEQFF. CDR3 sequence (DNA): TGTGCCAGCAGCCAGCTCACTAGCGGGCTAGACAATGAGCAGTTCTTC.